This T cell receptor beta chain was retrieved from a study of blood T cell repertoires in COVID-19. The data were produced by immunoSEQ multiplex PCR, yet TCRdb's version contains in-frame clones alone and is incomplete. The sample records hundreds of thousands of clones, 70% to 90% being singletons. The CDR3 sequence is 15 residues long. From germline, CDR1 is SGHRS and CDR2 YFSETQ. V was shortened by 7 bases and J by 0 bases, with 13 bases between the two germline ends. Sequences were obtained from PBMCs or T cells enriched from blood (not recorded which). The chain employs TRBV5-1 and TRBJ2-2, with a weak D call TRBD1 (8 bases). The sequence derives from a woman aged 55-70 years in a cohort exposed to, infected with or recovered from COVID-19 (not recorded which). In DNA, the CDR3 is TGCGCCAGCCGCACAGGGGGGGCGAACACCGGGGAGCTGTTTTTT. This translates into CASRTGGANTGELFF.